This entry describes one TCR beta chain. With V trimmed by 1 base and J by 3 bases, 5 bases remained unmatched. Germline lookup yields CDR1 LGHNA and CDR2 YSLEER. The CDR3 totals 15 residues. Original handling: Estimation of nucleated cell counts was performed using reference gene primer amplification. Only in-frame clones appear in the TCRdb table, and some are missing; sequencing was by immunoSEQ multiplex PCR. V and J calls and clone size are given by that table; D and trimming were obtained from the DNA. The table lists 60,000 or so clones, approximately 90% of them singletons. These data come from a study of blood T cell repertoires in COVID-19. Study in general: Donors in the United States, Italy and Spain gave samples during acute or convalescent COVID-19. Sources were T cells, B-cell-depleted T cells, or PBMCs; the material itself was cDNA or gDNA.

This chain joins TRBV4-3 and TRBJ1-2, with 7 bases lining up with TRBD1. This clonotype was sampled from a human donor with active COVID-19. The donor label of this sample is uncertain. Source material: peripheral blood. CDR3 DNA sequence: TGCGCCAGCAGCCAAGTTGACAGGGAAGACTATGGCTACACCTTC. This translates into CASSQVDREDYGYTF.